This T cell receptor (beta chain) was found in a study of T cells in Graves' hyperthyroidism and ophthalmopathy. Regions amplified from RNA transcripts were the TCR beta CDR3 regions. The HTBI primer set was used in a first-round RT-PCR of the TCR CDR3. One entry per CDR3 protein, called by TCRdb with MiXCR from the multiplex PCR reads. The data hold approximately 600,000 distinct CDR3 sequences, with roughly 20% observed a single time. This clonotype occurred a few times. Its target is unknown. The V and J ends lost 6 bases and 3 bases, in that order; junction bases with no gene match: 9. The germline CDR1 and CDR2 sequences are WNHNN and SYGVQD (reference sequence). The CDR3 is 15 residues long. It was uncontrolled infection, other autoimmune disease, pregnancy or lactation that excluded patients. Orbital computed tomography and thyroid ultrasound, together with serum TRAb and thyroxine and clinical symptoms, were used for diagnoses.

Study-wide results and caveats: Model-based prediction identified ophthalmopathy a median around 6.5 months prior to its onset. Blood also carried most thyroid clonotypes expanded above 0.001.

This chain uses TRBV10-1 with TRBJ2-3, with 7 bases aligning to TRBD2. The source material was blood. The TCR sequence derives from a man aged 30 to 45 with Graves' ophthalmopathy. CDR3 sequence (DNA): TGCGCCAGCAGCACTAGCGACGAGGGGACAGATACGCAGTATTTT. Amino acid sequence: CASSTSDEGTDTQYF.